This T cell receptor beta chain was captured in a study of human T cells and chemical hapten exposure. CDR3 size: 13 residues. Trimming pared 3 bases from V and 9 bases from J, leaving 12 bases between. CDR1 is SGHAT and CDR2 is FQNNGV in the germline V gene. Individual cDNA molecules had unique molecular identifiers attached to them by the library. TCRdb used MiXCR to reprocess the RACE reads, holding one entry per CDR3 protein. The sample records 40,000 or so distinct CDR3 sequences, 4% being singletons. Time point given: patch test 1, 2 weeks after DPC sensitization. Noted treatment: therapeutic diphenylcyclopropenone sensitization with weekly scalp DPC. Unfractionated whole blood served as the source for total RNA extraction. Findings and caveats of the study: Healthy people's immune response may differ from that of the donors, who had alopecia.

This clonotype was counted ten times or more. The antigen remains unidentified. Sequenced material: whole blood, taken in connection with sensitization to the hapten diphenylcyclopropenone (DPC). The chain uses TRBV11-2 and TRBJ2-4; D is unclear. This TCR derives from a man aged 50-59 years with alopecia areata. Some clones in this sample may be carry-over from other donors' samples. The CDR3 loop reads CASSFPRGRIQYF. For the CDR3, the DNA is TGTGCCAGCAGCTTCCCCCGTGGTCGCATTCAGTACTTC.